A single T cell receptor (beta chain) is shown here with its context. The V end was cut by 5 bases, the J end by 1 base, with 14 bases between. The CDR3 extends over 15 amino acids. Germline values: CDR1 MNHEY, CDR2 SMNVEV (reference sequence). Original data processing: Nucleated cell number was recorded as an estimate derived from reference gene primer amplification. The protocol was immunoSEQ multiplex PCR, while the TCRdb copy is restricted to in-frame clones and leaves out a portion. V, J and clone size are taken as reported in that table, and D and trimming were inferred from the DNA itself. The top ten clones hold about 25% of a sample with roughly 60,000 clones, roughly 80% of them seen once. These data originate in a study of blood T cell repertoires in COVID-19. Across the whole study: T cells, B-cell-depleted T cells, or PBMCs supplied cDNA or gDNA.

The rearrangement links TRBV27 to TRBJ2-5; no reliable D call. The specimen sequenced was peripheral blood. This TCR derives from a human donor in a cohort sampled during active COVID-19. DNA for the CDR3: TGTGCCAGCAGTCCCCTTAAACAGTTCCAAGAGACCCAGTACTTC. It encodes CASSPLKQFQETQYF.